This record concerns one T cell receptor (beta chain) sequence. Its binding antigen is unknown. No much larger clone is present one base from it, and per-base qualities are unavailable. This entry comes from a study of blood T cell repertoires in COVID-19 (dated by TCRdb to the early 2020s). About the full investigation: Samples covering the acute and convalescent phases of COVID-19 were provided by collaborators in the United States, Italy and Spain. The material from the prospective study consisted of cDNA or gDNA derived from T cells, B-cell-depleted T cells, or PBMCs. The dataset comprised deeply sampled blood TCRbeta repertoires from subjects exposed to, actively infected with, or recovered from COVID-19. The repertoires were released in a freely available public database intended as a resource for research on the immune response to SARS-CoV-2. Samples came from the ongoing ImmuneRACE study (first 160 participants) plus 1,254 subjects from 6 global collaborators. A de-identified subject ID, COVID-19 status, age in years and sex were almost always included in the sample metadata. Where available, HLA class I and class II types were taken from metadata supplied by the sample provider and were not determined by assay-based typing.

According to the germline V gene, CDR1 reads SGDLS and CDR2 reads YYNGEE. Trimming accounts for 0 bases at V and 7 bases at J, while the number of junction bases matched to no gene is 9. Taken from cysteine to phenylalanine, the CDR3 has 15 residues. The CDR3 DNA has 45 bases and is translated from base 1. Enrolling through a virtual design, the prospective study's participants ranged in age from roughly 18 to 89 years and lived across more than 20 United States geographic areas. In the prospective study, cohorts were assigned on the basis of participant-reported clinical history obtained from a screening survey and a study questionnaire. For ImmuneRACE Cohort 3, a participant was defined as recovered based on two consecutive negative NP/OP PCR tests, clearance by a healthcare professional, or resolution of symptoms. Mobile phlebotomists in the prospective study collected whole blood, serum and a nasopharyngeal or oropharyngeal swab from every participant. Participants in the prospective study had the option to provide additional blood draws and questionnaires over an approximately 2-month period. Blood samples from the prospective study were shipped frozen or at room temperature prior to DNA extraction.

What the study reported, not specific to this receptor: How much clinical and demographic metadata was included differed by source and by participant, and the metadata was provided uncurated.

The immunoSEQ Assay, a bias-controlled multiplex PCR, was used to amplify TCRbeta CDR3 regions from genomic DNA. The authors processed their data as follows. The number of nucleated cells in each sample was estimated from the amplification of reference gene primers within the assay. To quantify the absolute abundance of each unique TCRbeta CDR3 rearrangement, sequence reads were collapsed and filtered. For each sample, productive Simpson clonality was calculated as the square root of Simpson's diversity index over productive rearrangements. TCRdb's version of the immuneACCESS table is confined to in-frame rearrangements and falls short of the full clone set. An unresolved V gene accounts for under half of the shortfall where checked; the remainder is of unknown origin. Clone size and the V and J calls come from that table; the DNA yielded D and trimming. In all, the sample holds about 180,000 clones, and less than 90% of those were seen once. Of the sample, roughly 7% is held by the ten largest clones.

The chain couples TRBV9 to TRBJ1-1, with TRBD1 identical over 7 junction bases. Source material: PBMCs or T cells enriched from blood (not recorded which). This receptor was identified in a woman aged 45-60 years who had recovered from COVID-19. The bases are TGTGCCAGCAGCGTAGGTTCCGACAGGGTTGATGAAGCTTTCTTT. This yields the protein CASSVGSDRVDEAFF.